This entry lists 32 T cell receptor beta chains sequenced from one sample in a study of sequential checkpoint blockade in melanoma. Regarding treatment: randomized to nivolumab then ipilimumab (arm A) or the reverse (arm B). Repertoires were generated with immunoSEQ multiplex PCR, while TCRdb's copy carries only in-frame clones and drops some. The table includes 6,600 or so clones, around half detected once. Specimen: CD8+ T cells sorted from blood (inferred from file names), collected from a patient given nivolumab and ipilimumab in sequence. The receptors were gathered from a human donor with melanoma.

The chain carries TRBV7-9 and TRBJ2-5; the D gene is possibly TRBD1 (6 bases). The J call may be faulty, since TRBJ2-7 better matches the DNA end. Looked up from germline, CDR1 is SEHNR and CDR2 is FQNEAQ (reference sequence). CDR3 length equals 12 residues. This CDR3 reads CASSRTGNEQYF. CDR3 sequence (DNA): TGTGCCAGCAGCCGAACAGGGAACGAGCAGTACTTC.

The V gene is TRBV7-9, the J gene TRBJ2-2; 8 bases are a match to TRBD1. Germline CDR1 reads SEHNR; CDR2 reads FQNEAQ (reference sequence). After removal of 5 bases from V and 7 bases from J, the junction contained 12 bases not matched to a gene. CDR3 length equals 16 residues. The CDR3 sequence is CASSPPGGKGGGELFF. The CDR3 bases are TGTGCCAGCAGCCCTCCAGGGGGCAAAGGTGGCGGGGAGCTGTTTTTT.

J is TRBJ2-5 and V is TRBV27; maybe TRBD1 (5 bases). This CDR3 has 14 amino acids. Trimming took 5 bases from V and 0 from J, leaving 10 bases between them. Germline loops: CDR1 MNHEY, CDR2 SMNVEV (reference sequence). The CDR3 loop reads CASSRAGYQETQYF. The DNA for the CDR3 is TGTGCCAGCAGTAGGGCAGGGTACCAAGAGACCCAGTACTTC.

The chain combines TRBV27 with TRBJ2-3, with TRBD1 identical over 10 bases. Germline trimming cut 5 bases from V and 4 bases from J; bases unmatched to any gene: 9. This CDR3 has 16 amino acids. Germline values: CDR1 MNHEY, CDR2 SMNVEV (reference sequence). In DNA, the CDR3 is TGTGCCAGCAGTAGGCACCGGGACAGGGGTCCAGATACGCAGTATTTT. Amino acids: CASSRHRDRGPDTQYF.

CDR3 DNA: TGTGCCAGCAGCGGGGACTACACCGGGGAGCTGTTTTTT. Its protein product is CASSGDYTGELFF. The gene calls are TRBV5-4 and TRBJ2-2; TRBD2 might be the D (6 bases). The germline CDR1 and CDR2 sequences are SGHNT and YYREEE (reference sequence). V dropped 4 bases and J dropped 3 bases, with 7 bases sitting between them. The CDR3 is made up of 13 amino acids.

This clone is classed as medium-sized (0.01 to 0.1%). V usage is TRBV28 and J usage is TRBJ2-7; tentatively, D is TRBD2 (6 bases). Trimming shortened V by 4 bases and J by 3 bases, and 16 bases separated the two germline ends. Germline-derived CDR1 and CDR2 are MDHEN and SYDVKM. The CDR3 has 15 residues. CDR3 amino acids: CASSSWRDSGYEQYF. Here the CDR3 DNA reads TGTGCCAGCAGTTCCTGGAGGGATAGCGGCTACGAGCAGTACTTC.

This clone was observed a handful of times. This rearrangement joins TRBV28 to TRBJ2-1, with 8 positions matching TRBD2. Germline CDR1 and CDR2: MDHEN and SYDVKM. The V and J ends lost 6 bases and 8 bases, in that order; junction bases with no gene match: 9. The CDR3 consists of 14 residues. CDR3 sequence: CASRGYRGGDEQFF. The CDR3 coding sequence is TGTGCCAGCAGGGGTTACCGGGGGGGCGATGAGCAGTTCTTC.

The chain joins TRBV28 to TRBJ1-2, with TRBD1 identical over 8 bases. The CDR3 is 12 residues long. Trimming took 11 bases from V and 2 from J; bases not matched to a gene: 4. CDR1 and CDR2 from the germline V gene are MDHEN and SYDVKM. CDR3 residues: CAWQGANYGYTF. CDR3 DNA sequence: TGTGCCTGGCAGGGGGCGAACTATGGCTACACCTTC.

The gene calls are TRBV7-9 and TRBJ2-7; 8 bases match TRBD1. The J segment lost 2 bases and the V segment lost 4 bases, leaving 10 bases of the junction unmatched. The CDR3 spans 16 residues. Germline V gives CDR1 SEHNR, CDR2 FQNEAQ (reference sequence). CDR3 sequence reads: CASSSPGTGATYEQYF. DNA of the CDR3: TGTGCCAGCAGCTCCCCCGGGACAGGAGCCACCTACGAGCAGTACTTC.

This chain connects TRBV27 to TRBJ2-7, with 8 bases identical to TRBD1. This CDR3 contains 16 residues. V was clipped by 0 bases and J by 3 bases; unmatched bases: 7. Germline CDR1 MNHEY, CDR2 SMNVEV (reference sequence). CDR3 bases: TGTGCCAGCAGTTTATCGAAAACAGGGGGACACTACGAGCAGTACTTC. Protein product: CASSLSKTGGHYEQYF.

Sample share makes this clone medium-sized. The rearrangement links TRBV4-3 to TRBJ2-2; D gene uncertain. The V gene's germline CDR1 is LGHNA and CDR2 YSLEER. Trimming removed 1 base from V and 0 bases from J, with 3 bases in between. This CDR3 has 14 residues. The CDR3 coding sequence is TGCGCCAGCAGCCAAGGCGCGAACACCGGGGAGCTGTTTTTT. Translation: CASSQGANTGELFF.

A few counts support this clone. V is TRBV27 and J is TRBJ2-3; 13 bases fit TRBD2. Germline values: CDR1 MNHEY, CDR2 SMNVEV (reference sequence). CDR3 length: 19 residues. The junction had 14 bases not matched to a gene; V was cut back by 3 bases and J by 5 bases. The CDR3 loop is CASSFWTSGGLEQRDTQYF. CDR3 bases: TGTGCCAGCAGTTTTTGGACTAGCGGGGGCCTAGAGCAGCGAGATACGCAGTATTTT.

This clone showed up just a few times. The junction does not match germline at one end; this may be a read error. This chain connects TRBV7-2 to TRBJ2-7; TRBD1 aligns across 8 bases. This CDR3 region has 13 residues. Germline CDR1 reads SGHTA; CDR2 reads FQGNSA. The CDR3 DNA reads as TGCGCCAGCAGCCAAAGGACAGGGCGCGAGCAGTACTTC. As protein: CASSQRTGREQYF.

This clone has only a few counts. The CDR3 coding sequence is TGTGCCAGCCGTCCCATTACAGGGGGCATGGGCTACACCTTC. Its protein product is CASRPITGGMGYTF. This chain uses TRBV28 with TRBJ1-2, with TRBD1 matching 9 bases. With 8 bases clipped from V and 8 bases from J, the junction kept 12 bases outside the gene matches. Germline assignment: CDR1 MDHEN and CDR2 SYDVKM. The CDR3 extends over 14 amino acids.

This clone was counted a single time. This chain joins TRBV9 and TRBJ2-1, with 16 bases that match TRBD2. The V gene end was trimmed by 3 bases and the J gene end by 10 bases; junction bases not matched to a gene: 4. The CDR3 loop spans 15 amino acids. Germline V gene lookup returns CDR1 SGDLS and CDR2 YYNGEE. Written as DNA, the CDR3 is TGTGCCAGCAGCGGGGGACTAGCGGGAGGGGGGGAGCAGTTCTTC. Protein product: CASSGGLAGGGEQFF.

The gene calls are TRBV6-1 and TRBJ2-3; weak D call: TRBD2 (6 bases). CDR1 MNHNS and CDR2 SASEGT come from the germline V gene. CDR3 size: 15 residues. With 4 bases removed from V and 4 bases from J, the gap between germline ends came to 15 bases. The CDR3 DNA reads as TGTGCCAGCAGTGTAGCGGATGGAAGCGCAGATACGCAGTATTTT. Residues: CASSVADGSADTQYF.

This clone was detected a few times. V gene TRBV2 combines with J gene TRBJ2-5; D is unclear. This CDR3 region has 11 residues. The V and J ends lost 7 bases and 2 bases respectively, with 5 bases between them. CDR1 is SNHLY, CDR2 FYNNEI, per germline. CDR3 residues: CASIRQETQYF. CDR3 nucleotides: TGTGCCAGCATCCGTCAAGAGACCCAGTACTTC. The full variable domain, its missing parts supplied by reference TRBV2 and TRBJ2-5, is EPEVTQTPSHQVTQMGQEVILRCVPISNHLYFYWYRQILGQKVEFLVSFYNNEISEKSEIFDDQFSVERPDGSNFTLKIRSTKLEDSAMYFCASIRQETQYFGPGTRLLVL.

This clone has just a few counts. The J gene is TRBJ1-1, the V gene TRBV13, with unresolved D. Trimming removed 3 bases from V and 1 base from J, with 9 bases in between. This CDR3 is built from 14 residues. Germline CDR1 and CDR2: PRHDT and FYEKMQ (reference sequence). CDR3: CASSLGMPNTEAFF. CDR3 coding DNA: TGTGCCAGCAGCTTGGGCATGCCGAACACTGAAGCTTTCTTT.

V usage is TRBV28 and J usage is TRBJ2-5; D not resolved. Germline V gene sequence: CDR1 MDHEN, CDR2 SYDVKM. V gave up 2 bases and J gave up 9 bases, with 16 bases separating them. The CDR3 spans 14 residues. The CDR3 spells CASSLDTGVEPQYF. CDR3 nucleotide sequence: TGTGCCAGCAGTTTAGATACCGGAGTCGAGCCCCAGTACTTC.

This clone was observed a handful of times. The chain carries TRBV6-4 and TRBJ2-1, with 11 bases identical to TRBD2. The CDR3 spans 15 residues. Germline values: CDR1 MRHNA, CDR2 SNTAGT. The V and J ends lost 0 bases and 8 bases, in that order; junction bases with no gene match: 3. The chain's CDR3 is CASSDSTSGSHEQFF. As DNA, the CDR3 is TGTGCCAGCAGTGACTCAACTAGCGGGAGCCATGAGCAGTTCTTC.

The V call is TRBV7-9, the J call TRBJ2-7; D might be TRBD1 (6 bases). The germline CDR1 and CDR2 sequences are SEHNR and FQNEAQ (reference sequence). The CDR3 totals 17 residues. Trimming pared 5 bases from V and 6 bases from J, leaving 26 bases between. The CDR3 loop is CASSPAAVLHLGAEQYF. The CDR3 DNA reads as TGTGCCAGCAGCCCTGCGGCGGTACTCCACCTGGGGGCCGAGCAGTACTTC. Using reference TRBV7-9 and TRBJ2-7 for the parts outside the CDR3, the full variable domain is DTGVSQNPRHKITKRGQNVTFRCDPISEHNRLYWYRQTLGQGPEFLTYFQNEAQLEKSRLLSDRFSAERPKGSFSTLEIQRTEQGDSAMYLCASSPAAVLHLGAEQYFGPGTRLTVT.

The chain recombines TRBV30 with TRBJ1-6; the D is unclear. V lost 3 bases, J lost 4 bases, and 13 bases lay in between. CDR3 length equals 15 residues. Germline CDR1 GTSNPN, CDR2 SVGIG (reference sequence). CDR3 sequence: CAWRSAGDYNSPLHF. The CDR3 nucleotides read TGTGCCTGGAGATCGGCAGGCGATTATAATTCACCCCTCCACTTT.

The V call is TRBV6-4, the J call TRBJ1-1, with 11 bases fitting TRBD1. The CDR3 is 14 amino acids. J was trimmed by 4 bases and V by 5 bases; bases with no gene match: 3. Germline V gives CDR1 MRHNA, CDR2 SNTAGT. This chain's CDR3 is CASSPGTGGTEAFF. The CDR3 DNA reads TGTGCCAGCAGTCCCGGGACAGGGGGCACTGAAGCTTTCTTT.

The V and J genes are TRBV4-2 and TRBJ2-7; 11 bases agree with TRBD2. CDR3 size: 17 residues. Germline trimming cut 4 bases from V and 3 bases from J; bases unmatched to any gene: 11. CDR1 LGHNA and CDR2 YNFKEQ come from the germline V gene. The CDR3 reads CASSLASGGQLDYEQYF. The CDR3 coding sequence is TGTGCCAGCAGCCTAGCTAGCGGGGGGCAACTCGACTACGAGCAGTACTTC.

V gene TRBV4-3 combines with J gene TRBJ2-7, with D possibly TRBD1 on 7 matching bases. The CDR3 spans 15 residues. V dropped 0 bases and J dropped 2 bases, with 11 bases sitting between them. Germline V gives CDR1 LGHNA, CDR2 YSLEER. The CDR3 is CASSQEPGGTYEQYF. The CDR3 coding sequence is TGCGCCAGCAGCCAAGAGCCAGGGGGGACCTACGAGCAGTACTTC.

The V call is TRBV10-3, the J call TRBJ2-5, with 10 bases aligning to TRBD2. Trimming cost V 0 bases and J 1 base; bases outside gene matches: 5. The germline V gene encodes CDR1 ENHRY and CDR2 SYGVKD. The CDR3 is made up of 17 amino acids. The CDR3 coding sequence is TGTGCCATCAGTGAGTCGTTAGCGGGGGGTATCCAAGAGACCCAGTACTTC. Translated, it gives CAISESLAGGIQETQYF.

Only a few counts were recorded for this clone. J is TRBJ2-3 and V is TRBV6-5; 8 nucleotides line up with TRBD2. This CDR3 is built from 15 residues. Per germline, CDR1 MNHEY and CDR2 SVGAGI. V lost 5 bases, J lost 2 bases, and 6 bases stayed unmatched. The CDR3, as DNA: TGTGCCAGCAGTGGTAGCGGGGCCAACACAGATACGCAGTATTTT. It is translated as CASSGSGANTDTQYF.

This chain uses TRBV28 with TRBJ1-5; no clear D gene. The CDR3 sequence is 12 residues long. CDR1 is MDHEN, CDR2 SYDVKM, per germline. The V end lost 5 bases, the J end lost 5 bases, and 7 bases lay between the germline ends. Here the CDR3 DNA reads TGTGCCAGCAGTCTACCGTATCAGCCCCAGCATTTT. This sequence encodes CASSLPYQPQHF. The whole variable domain, filled in from reference TRBV28 and TRBJ1-5, reads DVKVTQSSRYLVKRTGEKVFLECVQDMDHENMFWYRQDPGLGLRLIYFSYDVKMKEKGDIPEGYSVSREKKERFSLILESASTNQTSMYLCASSLPYQPQHFGDGTRLSIL.

The CDR3 nucleotides read TGTGCCAGCAGCGCTGGGACTAGCGCTGAGACCCAGTACTTC. Its protein is CASSAGTSAETQYF. The rearrangement joins TRBV9 to TRBJ2-5, with 10 bases aligning to TRBD2. Germline CDR1 SGDLS, CDR2 YYNGEE. The J segment lost 5 bases and the V segment lost 3 bases, leaving 4 bases of the junction unmatched. This CDR3 has 14 amino acids. The entire variable domain, with the rest obtained from reference TRBV9 and TRBJ2-5, is as follows: DSGVTQTPKHLITATGQRVTLRCSPRSGDLSVYWYQQSLDQGLQFLIQYYNGEERAKGNILERFSAQQFPDLHSELNLSSLELGDSALYFCASSAGTSAETQYFGPGTRLLVL.

This clone has more than one count but fewer than ten. This chain joins TRBV4-3 and TRBJ2-1; tentatively, D is TRBD2 (5 bases). Germline CDR1 and CDR2: LGHNA and YSLEER. CDR3 length: 14 residues. V lost 2 bases, J lost 9 bases, and 14 bases lay in between. The CDR3 here is CASSQPWESPEQFF. The CDR3, as DNA: TGCGCCAGCAGCCAACCTTGGGAGAGCCCTGAGCAGTTCTTC.

This clone was seen at least ten times. The chain recombines TRBV21-1 with TRBJ2-5; the D segment call TRBD2 is taken from the table without a DNA check. TRBV21-1 constitutes a pseudogene. The CDR3 spans 16 residues. The CDR3 region has the DNA TGTGCCAGCAGCAAAGGAAAACGGGAGGGCGTTGAGACCCAGTACTTC. Translating gives CASSKGKREGVETQYF.

This clone has a handful of counts. The V call is TRBV6-6, the J call TRBJ1-1, with D possibly matching TRBD1 (5 bases). Trimming pared 4 bases from V and 0 bases from J, leaving 12 bases between. Germline V lookup: CDR1 MNHNY, CDR2 SVGAGI (reference sequence). This CDR3 spans 15 amino acids. CDR3 sequence (DNA): TGTGCCAGCAGTTTAGACAGTCCCTTGAACACTGAAGCTTTCTTT. Translation: CASSLDSPLNTEAFF.